This TCR beta chain was found in a study of vaccination and CD4 T cells after COVID-19. From germline, CDR1 is MNHEY and CDR2 SMNVEV (reference sequence). This CDR3 has 16 residues. V lost 8 bases and J 8 bases, leaving 25 bases between the germline ends. Cultured CD4+ T cell DNA was sequenced using the Oncomine TCR Beta short-read assay. TCRdb passed the PCR reads through MiXCR, listing each CDR3 protein once. The sample consists of about 22,000 distinct CDR3 sequences, 45% to 50% of them appearing once. Note on this clonotype: Its antigen is not identified.

The treatment: roughly 11-day PBMC culture with coronavirus spike peptide pools or control peptides (ViraFEST assay). The chain joins TRBV27 to TRBJ2-1; D tentatively reads TRBD1 or TRBD2 (5 bases each). Sequencing was done on a sample of CD4+ T cells from blood, cultured in vitro. The sequence came from a human donor who had recovered from COVID-19. CDR3 coding DNA: TGTGCCAGCCGAAGATTACCGGGACGGGCTATGGATGAGCAGTTCTTC. Amino acids: CASRRLPGRAMDEQFF.